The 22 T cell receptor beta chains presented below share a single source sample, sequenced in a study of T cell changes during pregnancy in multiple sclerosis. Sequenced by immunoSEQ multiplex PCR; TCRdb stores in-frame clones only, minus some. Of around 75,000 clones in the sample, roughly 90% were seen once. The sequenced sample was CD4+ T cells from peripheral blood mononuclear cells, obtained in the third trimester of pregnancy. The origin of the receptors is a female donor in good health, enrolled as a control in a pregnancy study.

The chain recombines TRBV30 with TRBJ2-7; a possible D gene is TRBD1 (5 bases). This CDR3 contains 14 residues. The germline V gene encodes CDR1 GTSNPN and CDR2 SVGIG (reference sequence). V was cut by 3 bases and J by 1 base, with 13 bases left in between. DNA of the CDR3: TGTGCCTGGAGCCTGAAAGGGGATTCCTACGAGCAGTACTTC. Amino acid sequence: CAWSLKGDSYEQYF.

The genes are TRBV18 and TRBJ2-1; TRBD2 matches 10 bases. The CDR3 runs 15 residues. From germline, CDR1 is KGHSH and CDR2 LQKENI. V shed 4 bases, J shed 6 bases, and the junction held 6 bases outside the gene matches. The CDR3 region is CASSHSGGAVNEQFF. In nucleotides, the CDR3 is TGTGCCAGCTCACACAGCGGGGGGGCTGTCAATGAGCAGTTCTTC. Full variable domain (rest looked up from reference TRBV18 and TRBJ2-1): NAGVMQNPRHLVRRRGQEARLRCSPMKGHSHVYWYRQLPEEGLKFMVYLQKENIIDESGMPKERFSAEFPKEGPSILRIQQVVRGDSAAYFCASSHSGGAVNEQFFGPGTRLTVL.

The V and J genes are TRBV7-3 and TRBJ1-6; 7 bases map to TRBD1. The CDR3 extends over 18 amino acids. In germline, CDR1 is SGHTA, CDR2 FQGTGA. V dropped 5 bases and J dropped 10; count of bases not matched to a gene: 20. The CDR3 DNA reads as TGTGCCAGCAGCCCCTCTCCTGTCCATATCCAGGGGGGATCACCCCTCCACTTT. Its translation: CASSPSPVHIQGGSPLHF.

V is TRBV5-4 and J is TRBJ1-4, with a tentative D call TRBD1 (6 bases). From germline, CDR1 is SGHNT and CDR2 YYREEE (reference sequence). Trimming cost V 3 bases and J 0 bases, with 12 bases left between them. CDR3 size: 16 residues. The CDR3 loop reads CASSSGQHATNEKLFF. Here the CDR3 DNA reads TGTGCCAGCAGCTCTGGACAGCACGCAACTAATGAAAAACTGTTTTTT.

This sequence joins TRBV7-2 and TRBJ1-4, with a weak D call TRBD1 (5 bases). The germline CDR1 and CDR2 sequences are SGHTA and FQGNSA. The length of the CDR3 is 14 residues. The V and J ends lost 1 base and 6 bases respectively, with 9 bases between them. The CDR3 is CASSLDRGDEKLFF. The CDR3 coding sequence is TGTGCCAGCAGCTTAGATCGGGGGGATGAAAAACTGTTTTTT.

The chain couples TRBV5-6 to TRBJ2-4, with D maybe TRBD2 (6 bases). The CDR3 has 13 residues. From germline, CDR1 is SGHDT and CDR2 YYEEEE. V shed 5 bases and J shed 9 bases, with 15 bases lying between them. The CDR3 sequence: CASRLAGSGIQYF. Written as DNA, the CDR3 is TGTGCCAGCAGACTGGCGGGGTCCGGCATTCAGTACTTC. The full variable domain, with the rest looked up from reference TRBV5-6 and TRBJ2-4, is DAGVTQSPTHLIKTRGQQVTLRCSPKSGHDTVSWYQQALGQGPQFIFQYYEEEERQRGNFPDRFSGHQFPNYSSELNVNALLLGDSALYLCASRLAGSGIQYFGAGTRLSVL.

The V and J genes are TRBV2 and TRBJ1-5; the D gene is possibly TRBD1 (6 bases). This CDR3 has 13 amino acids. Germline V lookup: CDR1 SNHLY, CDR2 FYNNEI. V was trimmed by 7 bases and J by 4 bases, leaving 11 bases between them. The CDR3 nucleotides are TGTGCCAGCAATGCTCAGGGGAATCAGCCCCAGCATTTT. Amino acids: CASNAQGNQPQHF.

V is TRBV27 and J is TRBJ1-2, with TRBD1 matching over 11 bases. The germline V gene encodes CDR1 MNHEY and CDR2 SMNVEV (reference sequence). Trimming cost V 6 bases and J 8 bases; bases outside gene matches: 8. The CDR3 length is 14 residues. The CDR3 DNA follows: TGTGCCAGCAGCCGGGGGGACAGGGGGTTCGGCTACACCTTC. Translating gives CASSRGDRGFGYTF.

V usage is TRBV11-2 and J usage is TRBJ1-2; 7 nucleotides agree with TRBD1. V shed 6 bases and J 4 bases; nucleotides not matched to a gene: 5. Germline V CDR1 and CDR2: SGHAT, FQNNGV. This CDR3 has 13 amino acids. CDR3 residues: CASRRQGVYGYTF. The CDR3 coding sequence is TGTGCCAGCAGACGGCAGGGGGTCTATGGCTACACCTTC.

CDR3 region: CASSVSGTASTDTQYF. The CDR3 DNA reads as TGCGCCAGCAGCGTCTCCGGGACAGCTAGCACAGATACGCAGTATTTT. The V and J genes are TRBV5-1 and TRBJ2-3; 7 bases align to TRBD1. The CDR3 has 16 amino acids. CDR1 SGHRS and CDR2 YFSETQ come from the germline V gene. Germline trimming cut 4 bases from V and 0 bases from J; bases unmatched to any gene: 8.

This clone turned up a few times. Here the CDR3 reads CAWGQGWTNEKLFF. CDR3 DNA: TGTGCCTGGGGACAGGGTTGGACTAATGAAAAACTGTTTTTT. The V gene is TRBV30, the J gene TRBJ1-4; TRBD1 matches at 8 bases. The trim removed 5 bases at V and 2 bases at J, leaving 4 bases unmatched. The CDR3 is made up of 14 amino acids. Per germline, CDR1 GTSNPN and CDR2 SVGIG (reference sequence). The whole variable domain, filled in from reference TRBV30 and TRBJ1-4, reads SQTIHQWPATLVQPVGSPLSLECTVEGTSNPNLYWYRQAAGRGLQLLFYSVGIGQISSEVPQNLSASRPQDRQFILSSKKLLLSDSGFYLCAWGQGWTNEKLFFGSGTQLSVL.

Written as DNA, the CDR3 is TGTGCCAGCCCCTACCACTTGACAGGGATAAACACTGAAGCTTTCTTT. Its translation is CASPYHLTGINTEAFF. This chain connects TRBV19 to TRBJ1-1; 7 nucleotides match TRBD1. CDR3 length equals 16 residues. The ends lost 9 bases at V and 2 bases at J; junction bases unmatched: 15. In germline, CDR1 is LNHDA, CDR2 SQIVND (reference sequence).

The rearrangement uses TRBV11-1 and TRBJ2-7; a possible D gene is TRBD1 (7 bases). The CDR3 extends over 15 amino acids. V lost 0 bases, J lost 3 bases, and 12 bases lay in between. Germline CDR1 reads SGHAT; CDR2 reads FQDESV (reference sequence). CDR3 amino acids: CASSLAQGGYYEQYF. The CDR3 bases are TGTGCCAGCAGCTTAGCCCAGGGGGGCTACTACGAGCAGTACTTC. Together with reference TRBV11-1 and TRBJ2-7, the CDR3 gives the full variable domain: EAEVAQSPRYKITEKSQAVAFWCDPISGHATLYWYRQILGQGPELLVQFQDESVVDDSQLPKDRFSAERLKGVDSTLKIQPAELGDSAMYLCASSLAQGGYYEQYFGPGTRLTVT.

Here the CDR3 reads CASSLQSPDEQFF. CDR3 nucleotide sequence: TGCGCCAGCAGCTTACAGAGTCCCGATGAGCAGTTCTTC. The V call is TRBV4-3, the J call TRBJ2-1; D gene ambiguous. Trimming took off 5 bases at V and 8 bases at J, with 13 bases between the two ends. The CDR3 sequence is 13 residues long. CDR1 is LGHNA, CDR2 YSLEER, per germline.

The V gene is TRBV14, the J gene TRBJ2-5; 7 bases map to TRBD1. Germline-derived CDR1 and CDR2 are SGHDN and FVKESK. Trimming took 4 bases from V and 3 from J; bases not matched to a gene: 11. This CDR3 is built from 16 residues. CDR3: CASSPTKTGWEETQYF. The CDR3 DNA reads TGTGCCAGCAGCCCAACAAAGACAGGGTGGGAAGAGACCCAGTACTTC.

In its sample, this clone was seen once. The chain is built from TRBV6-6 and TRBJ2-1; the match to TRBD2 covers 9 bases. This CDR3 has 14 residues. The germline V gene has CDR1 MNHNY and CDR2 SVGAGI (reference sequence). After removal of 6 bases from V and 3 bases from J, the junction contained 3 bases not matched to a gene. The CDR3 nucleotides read TGTGCCAGCAGGGCTAGCGGGGTCTACAATGAGCAGTTCTTC. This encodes CASRASGVYNEQFF.

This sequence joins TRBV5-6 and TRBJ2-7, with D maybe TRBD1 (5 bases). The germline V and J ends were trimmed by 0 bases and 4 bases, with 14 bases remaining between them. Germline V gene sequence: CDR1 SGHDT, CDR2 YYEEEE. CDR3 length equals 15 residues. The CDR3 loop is CASSLGGSHPYEQYF. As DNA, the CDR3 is TGTGCCAGCAGCTTGGGGGGCTCCCACCCTTACGAGCAGTACTTC.

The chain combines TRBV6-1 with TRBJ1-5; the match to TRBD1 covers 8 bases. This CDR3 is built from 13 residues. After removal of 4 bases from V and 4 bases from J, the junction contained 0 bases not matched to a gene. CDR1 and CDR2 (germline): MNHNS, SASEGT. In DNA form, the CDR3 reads TGTGCCAGCAGTGGGACAGGGAATCAGCCCCAGCATTTT. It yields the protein CASSGTGNQPQHF.

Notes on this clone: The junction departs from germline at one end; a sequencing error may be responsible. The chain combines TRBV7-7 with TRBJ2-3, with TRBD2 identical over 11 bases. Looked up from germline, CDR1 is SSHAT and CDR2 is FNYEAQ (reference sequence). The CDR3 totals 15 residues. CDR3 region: CASSLSGGAGNTQYF. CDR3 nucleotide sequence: TGTGCTAGCAGCCTTAGCGGGGGGGCCGGAAATACGCAGTATTTT. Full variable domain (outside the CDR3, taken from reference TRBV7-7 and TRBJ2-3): GAGVSQSPRYKVTKRGQDVTLRCDPISSHATLYWYQQALGQGPEFLTYFNYEAQPDKSGLPSDRFSAERPEGSISTLTIQRTEQRDSAMYRCASSLSGGAGNTQYFGPGTRLTVL.

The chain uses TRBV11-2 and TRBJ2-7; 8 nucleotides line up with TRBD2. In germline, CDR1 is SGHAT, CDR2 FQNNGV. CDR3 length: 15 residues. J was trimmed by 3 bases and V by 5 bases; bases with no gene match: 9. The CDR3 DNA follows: TGTGCCAGCAGCCCCGGGGGGGCTTGGTACTACGAGCAGTACTTC. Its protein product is CASSPGGAWYYEQYF.

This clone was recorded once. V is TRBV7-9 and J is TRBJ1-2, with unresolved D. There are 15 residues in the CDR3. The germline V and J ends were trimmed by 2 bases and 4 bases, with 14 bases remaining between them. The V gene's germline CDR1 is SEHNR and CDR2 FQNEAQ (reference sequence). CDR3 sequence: CASSLSDTVRYGYTF. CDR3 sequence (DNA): TGTGCCAGCAGCTTATCCGACACGGTCCGCTATGGCTACACCTTC.

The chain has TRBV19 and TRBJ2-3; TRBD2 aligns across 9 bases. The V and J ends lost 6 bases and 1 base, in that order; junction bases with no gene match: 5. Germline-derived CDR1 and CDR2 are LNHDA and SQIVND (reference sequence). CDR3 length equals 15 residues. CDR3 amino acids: CASRLIAGGTDTQYF. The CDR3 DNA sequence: TGTGCCAGTAGACTAATAGCGGGGGGCACAGATACGCAGTATTTT.